The 25 T cell receptor beta chains presented below share a single source sample, sequenced in a study of shared clonotypes between healthy human individuals. Sequenced by immunoSEQ multiplex PCR; TCRdb stores in-frame clones only, minus some. The sample shows 1,400,000 or so clones, approximately 98.5% of them seen only once. The sequenced sample consisted of naive CD4+ T cells sorted from blood. Subset described: CD45RA+ positively selected. The receptor set was obtained from a man aged 30 to 39 in good health.

This clone was seen just once. The chain recombines TRBV10-2 with TRBJ2-5; 11 nucleotides match TRBD2. Trimming at V came to 10 bases and at J to 5 bases, leaving 12 bases not matched to a gene. CDR3 length: 15 residues. The germline CDR1 and CDR2 sequences are WSHSY and SAAADI. CDR3 region: CATLSVAGGLETQYF. CDR3 bases: TGCGCCACCCTGAGTGTAGCGGGAGGGTTGGAGACCCAGTACTTC.

The chain combines TRBV2 with TRBJ1-1, with 8 bases lining up with TRBD1. Germline assignment: CDR1 SNHLY and CDR2 FYNNEI. J gave up 5 bases and V 7 bases, and 12 bases lay outside the gene matches. The CDR3 runs to 15 residues. The CDR3 DNA sequence: TGTGCCAGCACTCCGCTGACGACAGGGGAAACTGAAGCTTTCTTT. Translated, it gives CASTPLTTGETEAFF.

This rearrangement joins TRBV7-8 to TRBJ2-2, with 7 bases fitting TRBD1. The CDR3 loop spans 15 amino acids. J was trimmed by 5 bases and V by 2 bases; bases with no gene match: 5. From germline, CDR1 is SGHVS and CDR2 FQNEAQ. The CDR3 is CASSLFTGVTGELFF. The CDR3 nucleotides read TGTGCCAGCAGCTTATTCACAGGGGTGACCGGGGAGCTGTTTTTT.

This clone has just one count. The chain uses TRBV29-1 and TRBJ2-7; the match to TRBD2 covers 7 bases. Germline-derived CDR1 and CDR2 are SQVTM and ANQGSEA. With V trimmed by 5 bases and J by 5 bases, 9 bases remained unmatched. The CDR3 runs 13 residues. CDR3 nucleotides: TGCAGCGTTATTAGGTGGGAGGGAAACGAGCAGTACTTC. This codes for CSVIRWEGNEQYF.

The V call is TRBV12-5, the J call TRBJ2-1; 8 bases line up with TRBD1. The CDR3 is made up of 15 amino acids. Per germline, CDR1 LGHNT and CDR2 FRNRAP. Germline trimming cut 2 bases from V and 8 bases from J; bases unmatched to any gene: 8. The CDR3 loop is CASGLNPNRGDEQFF. The CDR3 DNA is TGTGCTAGTGGTTTGAACCCGAACAGGGGGGATGAGCAGTTCTTC.

To note about this clone: Within the sample, other DNA sequences also encode this same CDR3. This sequence joins TRBV9 and TRBJ2-6; the D is unclear. CDR3 size: 14 residues. Trimming took 0 bases from V and 2 from J, leaving 3 bases between them. Germline V gene lookup returns CDR1 SGDLS and CDR2 YYNGEE. The CDR3 coding sequence is TGTGCCAGCAGCGTAGTTGCTGGGGCCAACGTCCTGACTTTC. As protein: CASSVVAGANVLTF.

The chain carries TRBV28 and TRBJ2-7; TRBD1 or TRBD2 may be the D gene (5 bases each). The CDR3 consists of 16 residues. Per germline, CDR1 MDHEN and CDR2 SYDVKM. V was cut by 5 bases and J by 4 bases, with 21 bases left in between. CDR3 residues: CASSIITGGRVYEQYF. In DNA, the CDR3 is TGTGCCAGCAGTATAATAACAGGAGGTAGGGTATACGAGCAGTACTTC.

J is TRBJ2-7 and V is TRBV18; 7 bases match TRBD2. CDR1 and CDR2 (germline): KGHSH, LQKENI. V trimming: 3 bases; J trimming: 4 bases; junction bases outside the gene matches: 9. The CDR3 is 15 residues long. CDR3 bases: TGTGCCAGCTCACCCGTCGGCGGGAGTGGGTACGAGCAGTACTTC. Its protein is CASSPVGGSGYEQYF.

V usage is TRBV5-6 and J usage is TRBJ1-5; a weak D match, TRBD1 (6 bases). V was clipped by 2 bases and J by 4 bases, with 16 bases between them. CDR3 length equals 16 residues. The germline gives CDR1 SGHDT, CDR2 YYEEEE. CDR3 coding DNA: TGTGCCAGCAGCTTATCGATTTGGGACACTAATCAGCCCCAGCATTTT. It translates to CASSLSIWDTNQPQHF. The variable domain in full, completed from reference TRBV5-6 and TRBJ1-5, reads DAGVTQSPTHLIKTRGQQVTLRCSPKSGHDTVSWYQQALGQGPQFIFQYYEEEERQRGNFPDRFSGHQFPNYSSELNVNALLLGDSALYLCASSLSIWDTNQPQHFGDGTRLSIL.

V usage is TRBV4-3 and J usage is TRBJ2-7, with D perhaps TRBD1 or TRBD2 (5 bases each). V gave up 1 base and J gave up 3 bases, with 10 bases separating them. This CDR3 region has 14 residues. Germline-derived CDR1 and CDR2 are LGHNA and YSLEER. CDR3 sequence: CASSQVIGGYEQYF. The DNA of the CDR3 is TGCGCCAGCAGCCAAGTGATTGGGGGCTACGAGCAGTACTTC.

The chain employs TRBV5-1 and TRBJ2-2; 7 positions agree with TRBD1. V gave up 7 bases and J gave up 7 bases; unmatched junction bases: 7. The CDR3 sequence is 13 residues long. Per germline, CDR1 SGHRS and CDR2 YFSETQ. The CDR3 sequence: CASRDSQHGELFF. The CDR3 nucleotides read TGCGCCAGCCGGGACAGCCAGCACGGGGAGCTGTTTTTT.

The CDR3 DNA sequence: TGTGCCATCAGGGGGGCCCTATGGACCGGGGAGCTGTTTTTT. Amino acids: CAIRGALWTGELFF. The chain couples TRBV10-3 to TRBJ2-2, with D perhaps matching TRBD1 (6 bases). The V end lost 6 bases, the J end lost 5 bases, and 13 bases lay between the germline ends. The CDR3 covers 14 residues. Germline lookup yields CDR1 ENHRY and CDR2 SYGVKD.

This clone occurred once. The chain carries TRBV5-1 and TRBJ2-2, with TRBD2 as a possible D gene (6 bases). The CDR3 length is 16 residues. Trimming took off 4 bases at V and 7 bases at J, with 20 bases between the two ends. Germline CDR1 reads SGHRS; CDR2 reads YFSETQ. DNA for the CDR3: TGCGCCAGCAGCCCAGGCCTGGCAGGGCGGGGCGGGGAGCTGTTTTTT. Translated: CASSPGLAGRGGELFF.

The rearrangement links TRBV6-6 to TRBJ2-2; 10 nucleotides line up with TRBD2. Germline lookup yields CDR1 MNHNY and CDR2 SVGAGI (reference sequence). V lost 1 base, J lost 5 bases, and 4 bases stayed unmatched. The CDR3 sequence is 16 residues long. The CDR3 region is CASSYFGLAVTGELFF. CDR3 nucleotides: TGTGCCAGCAGTTACTTCGGACTAGCGGTAACCGGGGAGCTGTTTTTT.

For the CDR3, the DNA is TGCGCCAGCGCCTCGGATGTCGCAAGGTGGGATACGCAGTATTTT. Translation gives CASASDVARWDTQYF. This rearrangement joins TRBV5-1 to TRBJ2-3; D is unresolved. With 7 bases removed from V and 6 bases from J, the gap between germline ends came to 21 bases. Per the germline V gene, CDR1 is SGHRS and CDR2 is YFSETQ. This CDR3 contains 15 residues.

This sequence joins TRBV6-1 and TRBJ2-3, with TRBD2 as a possible D gene (6 bases). The length of the CDR3 is 15 residues. CDR1 is MNHNS and CDR2 is SASEGT in the germline V gene. Trimming stripped 6 bases from V and 2 bases from J, with 15 bases between. The CDR3 DNA reads TGTGCCAGCAGATCCTCGACTAGTATCACAGATACGCAGTATTTT. Amino acids: CASRSSTSITDTQYF.

The J gene is TRBJ2-4, the V gene TRBV9; TRBD2 matches at 11 bases. Trimming took 0 bases from V and 8 from J; bases not matched to a gene: 13. Per germline, CDR1 SGDLS and CDR2 YYNGEE. CDR3 length: 18 amino acids. DNA of the CDR3: TGTGCCAGCAGCGTAGCCGGGCTAGCGGGAGGTTGGGGGGACATTCAGTACTTC. This translates into CASSVAGLAGGWGDIQYF.

V is TRBV27 and J is TRBJ2-7; D is ambiguous. This CDR3 comprises 13 residues. The germline CDR1 and CDR2 sequences are MNHEY and SMNVEV (reference sequence). Trimming left V 10 bases short and J 4 bases short, with 17 bases between. This CDR3 is CATPLSALYEQYF. CDR3 sequence (DNA): TGTGCCACCCCGCTATCGGCGCTTTACGAGCAGTACTTC.

The chain recombines TRBV27 with TRBJ2-1; TRBD2 agrees at 9 bases. The CDR3 is 17 residues long. V gave up 5 bases and J gave up 3 bases; unmatched junction bases: 11. The V gene's germline CDR1 is MNHEY and CDR2 SMNVEV (reference sequence). DNA of the CDR3: TGTGCCAGCAGTCTCCAGTGGGGACTAGCCTACTACAATGAGCAGTTCTTC. Translation: CASSLQWGLAYYNEQFF.

V gene TRBV5-4 combines with J gene TRBJ2-3, with 8 bases that match TRBD2. The CDR3 has 13 residues. V lost 3 bases to trimming and J lost 5 bases; unmatched junction nucleotides: 2. In germline, CDR1 is SGHNT, CDR2 YYREEE (reference sequence). The CDR3 is CASSSSGRDTQYF. The CDR3, as DNA: TGTGCCAGCAGCTCGAGCGGGAGAGATACGCAGTATTTT.

This chain joins TRBV19 and TRBJ2-3; 12 positions agree with TRBD2. V lost 4 bases and J lost 4; bases outside the gene matches: 21. CDR3 length: 21 residues. Germline CDR1 reads LNHDA; CDR2 reads SQIVND (reference sequence). The CDR3, as DNA: TGTGCCAGTAGTAACCCCCCCAGACTAGCGGGAGTCCTAGGTCATCCAGATACGCAGTATTTT. Translating it yields CASSNPPRLAGVLGHPDTQYF.

The chain employs TRBV10-3 and TRBJ2-7, with 7 bases lining up with TRBD1. Germline CDR1 reads ENHRY; CDR2 reads SYGVKD. The CDR3 runs 10 residues. J gave up 7 bases and V 6 bases, and 0 bases lay outside the gene matches. DNA for the CDR3: TGTGCCATCAGCAGGGGGGAGCAGTACTTC. The encoded protein is CAISRGEQYF.

The gene calls are TRBV27 and TRBJ2-3; the D call may be TRBD1 or TRBD2 (5 bases each). V lost 5 bases to trimming and J lost 4 bases, with 25 bases between them. CDR3 length: 18 amino acids. The germline CDR1 and CDR2 sequences are MNHEY and SMNVEV (reference sequence). CDR3 loop: CASSLGTGPRGFPDTQYF. DNA for the CDR3: TGTGCCAGCAGTCTCGGGACGGGCCCGCGAGGGTTCCCAGATACGCAGTATTTT.

The chain recombines TRBV7-9 with TRBJ2-1, with 11 nucleotides matching TRBD2. Per the germline V gene, CDR1 is SEHNR and CDR2 is FQNEAQ (reference sequence). CDR3 length: 17 amino acids. V shed 4 bases, J shed 2 bases, and the junction held 7 bases outside the gene matches. The CDR3 loop is CASSSTLAGATYNEQFF. CDR3 DNA: TGTGCCAGCAGCTCGACACTAGCGGGAGCCACCTACAATGAGCAGTTCTTC.

This chain links TRBV7-2 with TRBJ2-7; no reliable D call. Germline V gene sequence: CDR1 SGHTA, CDR2 FQGNSA. Trimming removed 3 bases from V and 3 bases from J, with 6 bases in between. The CDR3 consists of 12 residues. CDR3 in DNA: TGTGCCAGCAGCTTTTCGAACTACGAGCAGTACTTC. This encodes CASSFSNYEQYF.